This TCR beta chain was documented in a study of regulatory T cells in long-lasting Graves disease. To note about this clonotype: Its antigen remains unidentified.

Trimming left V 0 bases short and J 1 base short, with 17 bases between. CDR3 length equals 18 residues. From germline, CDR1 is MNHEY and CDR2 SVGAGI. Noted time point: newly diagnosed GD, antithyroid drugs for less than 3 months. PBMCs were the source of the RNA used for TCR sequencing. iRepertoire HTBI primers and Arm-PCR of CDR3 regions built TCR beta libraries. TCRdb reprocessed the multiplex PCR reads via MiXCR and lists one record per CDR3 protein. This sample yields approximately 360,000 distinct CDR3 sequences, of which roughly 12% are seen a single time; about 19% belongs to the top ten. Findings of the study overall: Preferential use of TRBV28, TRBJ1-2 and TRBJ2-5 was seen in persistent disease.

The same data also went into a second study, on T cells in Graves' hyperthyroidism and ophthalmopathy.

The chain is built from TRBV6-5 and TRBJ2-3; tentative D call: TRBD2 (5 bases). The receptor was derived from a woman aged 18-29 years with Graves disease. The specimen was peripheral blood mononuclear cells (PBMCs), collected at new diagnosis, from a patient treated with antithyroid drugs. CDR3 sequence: CASSYSSLASGRTDTQYF. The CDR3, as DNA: TGTGCCAGCAGTTACTCGAGCTTGGCGAGCGGCCGCACAGATACGCAGTATTTT.